This T cell receptor (beta chain) was sequenced for a study of blood T cell repertoires in COVID-19. Study-level information: Samples of COVID-19 (acute and convalescent) were obtained from the United States, Italy and Spain. The cDNA or gDNA used as material had been derived from T cells, B-cell-depleted T cells, or PBMCs.

The germline CDR1 and CDR2 sequences are KGHDR and SFDVKD. The V end lost 6 bases, the J end lost 7 bases, and 11 bases lay between the germline ends. This CDR3 comprises 12 residues. Original processing methods: Amplifying reference gene primers gave estimates of nucleated cell counts. Libraries were prepared by immunoSEQ multiplex PCR; TCRdb keeps only in-frame clonotypes and omits some of them. That table gives V, J and clone size, and the DNA gave D and trimming. The sample holds around 160,000 clones, roughly 80% seen once. The clonotype originates from a human donor with acute or convalescent COVID-19. The donor label of this sample is uncertain. The sample consisted of peripheral blood. The rearrangement links TRBV24-1 to TRBJ1-2, with a weak D call TRBD1 (5 bases). CDR3 sequence: CATSSGTRGYTF. In DNA form, the CDR3 reads TGTGCCACCAGTTCCGGGACTCGTGGCTACACCTTC.